This entry describes one T cell receptor beta chain. Its target is unknown. Method: immunoSEQ multiplex PCR; TCRdb's copy keeps in-frame clones and lacks some. The profile shows more than 200,000 clones, under 80% of them singletons. The germline gives CDR1 LGHNA, CDR2 YNFKEQ. The CDR3 length is 18 residues. V was trimmed by 0 bases and J by 4 bases, leaving 18 bases between them. These data belong to a study of cytotoxic CD8 clonotypes in ibrutinib-treated CLL. The wider study: Within the patient group, 11 were relapsed/refractory and some 16 treatment-naive, and about 18 were IGHV unmutated. Overall study results and limits: Clonality was higher at ibrutinib response and returned toward baseline at progression. Starting clonality was above that of age-matched healthy donors and tracked circulating CD8+ T-cell counts. Sustained-remission and progressing patients had unequal sampling times.

The sample consisted of PBMCs, taken after 24 months of ibrutinib treatment. This receptor was taken from a human donor with chronic lymphocytic leukemia. This rearrangement joins TRBV4-2 to TRBJ2-2; tentatively, D is TRBD1 (5 bases). CDR3 DNA: TGTGCCAGCAGCCAAGAAGTGGGGCGGTCTATGGGCACCGGGGAGCTGTTTTTT. Its protein product is CASSQEVGRSMGTGELFF.